Each of the 12 T cell receptor beta chains below was sequenced from the same sample in a study of T cell responses to AZD1222 COVID-19 vaccine. Only in-frame clones appear in the TCRdb table, and some are missing; sequencing was by immunoSEQ multiplex PCR. The repertoire holds 120,000 or so clones, 70% to 90% seen once, with about 1.6% in the top ten. Specimen: peripheral blood, collected on day 0 of AZD1222 vaccination. These receptors originate from an adult in good health.

This chain connects TRBV5-6 to TRBJ2-7; D ambiguous. The V end was cut by 0 bases, the J end by 2 bases, with 6 bases between. Looked up from germline, CDR1 is SGHDT and CDR2 is YYEEEE. The CDR3 is made up of 13 amino acids. The CDR3 here is CASSLVVPYEQYF. CDR3 DNA sequence: TGTGCCAGCAGCTTGGTTGTACCCTACGAGCAGTACTTC.

V and J are TRBV6-1 and TRBJ2-5; the match to TRBD1 covers 8 bases. Trimming removed 6 bases from V and 5 bases from J; junction bases left unmatched: 8. Germline CDR1 reads MNHNS; CDR2 reads SASEGT. This CDR3 comprises 14 residues. The CDR3 sequence: CASRTGALGETQYF. The CDR3, as DNA: TGTGCCAGCAGGACAGGGGCCCTCGGGGAGACCCAGTACTTC.

The chain links TRBV3-1 (or the pseudogene TRBV3-2) to TRBJ1-6; weak D call: TRBD1 (5 bases). The germline V gene encodes CDR1 LGHDT and CDR2 YNNKEL (reference sequence). V lost 4 bases and J lost 7, with 17 bases in between. This CDR3 is built from 16 residues. CDR3 loop: CASSPRDGPRNSPLHF. CDR3 coding DNA: TGTGCCAGCAGCCCCCGGGACGGCCCTCGAAATTCACCCCTCCACTTT.

This sequence joins TRBV7-2 and TRBJ1-4, with D possibly matching TRBD1 (6 bases). CDR3 size: 12 residues. V lost 3 bases to trimming and J lost 8 bases, with 7 bases between them. Germline loops: CDR1 SGHTA, CDR2 FQGNSA. CDR3 protein: CASSFQGEKLFF. The CDR3, as DNA: TGTGCCAGCAGCTTTCAGGGGGAAAAACTGTTTTTT.

J is TRBJ1-3 and V is TRBV21-1; the table's D call, TRBD1, was not checked against the DNA. TRBV21-1 is classified as a pseudogene. This CDR3 is built from 16 residues. The CDR3 DNA reads TGTGCCAGCAGCAAAGGAACCAGGGTGAAAGGAAACACCATATATTTT. This translates into CASSKGTRVKGNTIYF.

This chain joins TRBV10-3 and TRBJ1-1; tentative D call: TRBD1 (5 bases). Trimming took 4 bases from V and 5 from J, leaving 20 bases between them. The germline V gene encodes CDR1 ENHRY and CDR2 SYGVKD. The CDR3 totals 16 residues. The CDR3 bases are TGTGCCATCAGTGGGTCCCGCGGCCGGGGGGGAACTGAAGCTTTCTTT. It translates to CAISGSRGRGGTEAFF.

Only one count was recorded for this clone. The gene calls are TRBV24-1 and TRBJ1-4, with D maybe TRBD1 (6 bases). The germline CDR1 and CDR2 sequences are KGHDR and SFDVKD. This CDR3 is built from 15 residues. The ends were cut back, 4 bases at V and 0 bases at J, with 8 bases in the middle. In nucleotides, the CDR3 is TGTGCCACCAGTGACCGGACAGCAACTAATGAAAAACTGTTTTTT. Translated: CATSDRTATNEKLFF.

The chain combines TRBV5-1 with TRBJ2-3; the D is unclear. Trimming shortened V by 0 bases and J by 2 bases, and 10 bases separated the two germline ends. Germline V gene data show CDR1 as SGHRS and CDR2 as YFSETQ. The CDR3 is 15 residues long. The CDR3 sequence: CASSLAGLFTDTQYF. The CDR3 nucleotides are TGCGCCAGCAGCTTGGCAGGTTTATTCACAGATACGCAGTATTTT.

This rearrangement joins TRBV28 to TRBJ1-4; maybe TRBD1 (5 bases). The CDR3 contains 17 residues. V was cut by 7 bases and J by 1 base, with 19 bases left in between. Per the germline V gene, CDR1 is MDHEN and CDR2 is SYDVKM. The CDR3 bases are TGTGCCAGCACAGTTGGCGGGACGGGAGAAACTAATGAAAAACTGTTTTTT. Its protein product is CASTVGGTGETNEKLFF.

The chain combines TRBV30 with TRBJ1-6, with D possibly TRBD1 on 6 matching bases. CDR1 is GTSNPN, CDR2 SVGIG, per germline (reference sequence). CDR3 size: 14 residues. V was pared by 6 bases and J by 6 bases, with 15 bases between. In DNA form, the CDR3 reads TGTGCCTGCTCGCAGGGGCGCCTTAATTCACCCCTCCACTTT. Translating gives CACSQGRLNSPLHF.

This clone appeared a single time. The chain carries TRBV15 and TRBJ1-4, with D unclear. The CDR3 has 18 residues. Per the germline V gene, CDR1 is LNHNV and CDR2 is YYDKDF (reference sequence). The V and J ends lost 0 bases and 1 base respectively, with 15 bases between them. DNA for the CDR3: TGTGCCACCAGCAGAGATGCCCCCCGGGCAATAACTAATGAAAAACTGTTTTTT. Its protein product is CATSRDAPRAITNEKLFF.

J is TRBJ2-3 and V is TRBV7-9; 8 bases are shared with TRBD2. V shed 5 bases and J 4 bases; nucleotides not matched to a gene: 8. This CDR3 has 15 amino acids. Germline V gene data show CDR1 as SEHNR and CDR2 as FQNEAQ (reference sequence). CDR3 nucleotide sequence: TGTGCCAGCAGCCCTGCCGGGGGGGCCCCAGATACGCAGTATTTT. It encodes CASSPAGGAPDTQYF.